A single sample is the source of the 13 T cell receptor beta chains below, sequenced in a study of shared clonotypes between healthy human individuals. Repertoires were generated with immunoSEQ multiplex PCR, while TCRdb's copy carries only in-frame clones and drops some. The repertoire holds millions of clones, with 85% to 95% as singletons. Specimen: naive CD4+ T cells sorted from blood. Sample subset: CD45RA+ positively selected. All receptors derive from a man between 18 and 29 years old in good health.

The rearrangement uses TRBV6-5 and TRBJ1-2; 8 nucleotides match TRBD1. CDR3 length: 16 residues. In germline, CDR1 is MNHEY, CDR2 SVGAGI. J gave up 6 bases and V 8 bases, and 17 bases lay outside the gene matches. The CDR3 protein is CASGWTGSGSVNGYTF. Written as DNA, the CDR3 is TGTGCCAGCGGTTGGACAGGGTCGGGGAGTGTTAATGGCTACACCTTC.

The chain couples TRBV6-5 to TRBJ1-6; TRBD1 matches 9 bases. The length of the CDR3 is 15 residues. Trimming cost V 6 bases and J 2 bases; bases outside gene matches: 2. Looked up from germline, CDR1 is MNHEY and CDR2 is SVGAGI. The CDR3 DNA reads as TGTGCCAGCAGGGACAGGGGAACCTATAATTCACCCCTCCACTTT. It translates to CASRDRGTYNSPLHF.

This chain connects TRBV25-1 to TRBJ2-2; D is perhaps TRBD1 (6 bases). Germline values: CDR1 MGHDK, CDR2 SYGVNS. This CDR3 is 18 amino acids long. Trimming took 3 bases from V and 0 from J, leaving 17 bases between them. This CDR3 reads CASSELRLDRTNTGELFF. CDR3 in DNA: TGTGCCAGCAGTGAGCTCCGGCTAGACAGGACGAACACCGGGGAGCTGTTTTTT.

This clone is a singleton in its sample. The V gene is TRBV28, the J gene TRBJ1-4; D ambiguous. Germline V gene data show CDR1 as MDHEN and CDR2 as SYDVKM. Trimming took off 3 bases at V and 1 base at J, with 12 bases between the two ends. The CDR3 is made up of 16 amino acids. The CDR3 sequence: CASSFNRILTNEKLFF. In DNA, the CDR3 is TGTGCCAGCAGTTTTAACAGAATTCTAACTAATGAAAAACTGTTTTTT.

V and J are TRBV5-1 and TRBJ2-3, with TRBD2 identical over 9 bases. The CDR3 sequence is 16 residues long. Unmatched junction bases numbered 10, after V lost 7 bases and J lost 1 base. Germline CDR1 reads SGHRS; CDR2 reads YFSETQ. The CDR3 coding sequence is TGCGCCAGCTCGCAGGGCGGGGGGGCTGGCACAGATACGCAGTATTTT. Protein product: CASSQGGGAGTDTQYF.

The rearrangement joins TRBV5-1 to TRBJ2-2; D gene uncertain. With 2 bases removed from V and 1 base from J, the gap between germline ends came to 9 bases. This CDR3 region has 15 residues. Germline-derived CDR1 and CDR2 are SGHRS and YFSETQ. CDR3 loop: CASSFSYQNTGELFF. The CDR3 nucleotides read TGCGCCAGCAGCTTCAGTTACCAGAACACCGGGGAGCTGTTTTTT.

The CDR3: CASSLDTGLRETQYF. CDR3 sequence (DNA): TGTGCCAGCAGCTTAGATACGGGGCTACGAGAGACCCAGTACTTC. This chain links TRBV11-2 with TRBJ2-5; perhaps D is TRBD1 or TRBD2 (5 bases each). This CDR3 has 15 residues. CDR1 is SGHAT and CDR2 is FQNNGV in the germline V gene. V shed 0 bases and J shed 4 bases, with 12 bases lying between them.

The rearrangement uses TRBV28 and TRBJ2-3, with D possibly matching TRBD2 (5 bases). The CDR3 is made up of 16 amino acids. Germline assignment: CDR1 MDHEN and CDR2 SYDVKM. Trimming pared 6 bases from V and 1 base from J, leaving 17 bases between. The CDR3 coding sequence is TGTGCCAGCAGCCCTTCGGGGATGGCGGGCACAGATACGCAGTATTTT. It encodes CASSPSGMAGTDTQYF. The full variable domain, rest sourced from reference TRBV28 and TRBJ2-3, is DVKVTQSSRYLVKRTGEKVFLECVQDMDHENMFWYRQDPGLGLRLIYFSYDVKMKEKGDIPEGYSVSREKKERFSLILESASTNQTSMYLCASSPSGMAGTDTQYFGPGTRLTVL.

This clone was observed a single time. The rearrangement uses TRBV7-2 and TRBJ2-1; TRBD1 matches 8 bases. V dropped 3 bases and J dropped 6; count of bases not matched to a gene: 4. Germline V gives CDR1 SGHTA, CDR2 FQGNSA. The CDR3 contains 14 residues. CDR3: CASSLGQALNEQFF. For the CDR3, the DNA is TGTGCCAGCAGCTTGGGACAGGCCCTCAATGAGCAGTTCTTC.

The chain recombines TRBV29-1 with TRBJ2-5; D is perhaps TRBD2 (7 bases). Germline V CDR1 and CDR2: SQVTM, ANQGSEA. This CDR3 is 12 amino acids long. Trimming shortened V by 5 bases and J by 5 bases, and 12 bases separated the two germline ends. CDR3 sequence: CSVSGRGETQYF. The CDR3 DNA follows: TGCAGCGTTTCAGGGAGGGGGGAGACCCAGTACTTC.

V is TRBV7-2 and J is TRBJ2-7, with 7 bases that match TRBD1. After removal of 7 bases from V and 0 bases from J, the junction contained 6 bases not matched to a gene. The CDR3 consists of 14 residues. Per germline, CDR1 SGHTA and CDR2 FQGNSA. CDR3: CASTPDRSSYEQYF. The CDR3 DNA sequence: TGTGCCAGCACCCCGGACAGGTCCTCCTACGAGCAGTACTTC. The variable domain in full, with the rest retrieved from reference TRBV7-2 and TRBJ2-7, is GAGVSQSPSNKVTEKGKDVELRCDPISGHTALYWYRQSLGQGLEFLIYFQGNSAPDKSGLPSDRFSAERTGGSVSTLTIQRTQQEDSAVYLCASTPDRSSYEQYFGPGTRLTVT.

The rearrangement links TRBV10-1 to TRBJ1-6, with a possible D match to TRBD1 (6 bases). V lost 1 base, J lost 7 bases, and 8 bases lay in between. CDR3 length: 14 residues. CDR1 and CDR2 (germline): WNHNN, SYGVQD (reference sequence). The CDR3 loop is CASSEWTENSPLHF. CDR3 in DNA: TGCGCCAGCAGTGAGTGGACAGAAAATTCACCCCTCCACTTT.

This clone has a single count. The chain couples TRBV5-1 to TRBJ2-5; D is tentatively TRBD1 or TRBD2 (5 bases each). Germline V gene sequence: CDR1 SGHRS, CDR2 YFSETQ. V was clipped by 0 bases and J by 7 bases, with 13 bases between them. The CDR3 length is 14 residues. DNA of the CDR3: TGCGCCAGCAGCTTGGCCTTGGGGGACGGGACCCAGTACTTC. Encoded protein: CASSLALGDGTQYF.